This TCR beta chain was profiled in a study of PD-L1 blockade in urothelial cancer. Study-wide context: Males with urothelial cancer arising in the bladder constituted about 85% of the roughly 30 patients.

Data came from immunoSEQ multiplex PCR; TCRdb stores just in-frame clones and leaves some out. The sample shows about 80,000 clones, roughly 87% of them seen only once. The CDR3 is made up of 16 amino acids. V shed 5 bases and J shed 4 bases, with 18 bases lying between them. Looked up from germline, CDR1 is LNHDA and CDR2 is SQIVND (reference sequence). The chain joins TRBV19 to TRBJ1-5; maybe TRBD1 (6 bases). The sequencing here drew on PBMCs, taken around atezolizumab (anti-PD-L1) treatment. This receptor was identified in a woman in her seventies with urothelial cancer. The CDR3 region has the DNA TGTGCCAGTAGTCCACTGAGGACAGCTAGAAATCAGCCCCAGCATTTT. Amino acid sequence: CASSPLRTARNQPQHF.